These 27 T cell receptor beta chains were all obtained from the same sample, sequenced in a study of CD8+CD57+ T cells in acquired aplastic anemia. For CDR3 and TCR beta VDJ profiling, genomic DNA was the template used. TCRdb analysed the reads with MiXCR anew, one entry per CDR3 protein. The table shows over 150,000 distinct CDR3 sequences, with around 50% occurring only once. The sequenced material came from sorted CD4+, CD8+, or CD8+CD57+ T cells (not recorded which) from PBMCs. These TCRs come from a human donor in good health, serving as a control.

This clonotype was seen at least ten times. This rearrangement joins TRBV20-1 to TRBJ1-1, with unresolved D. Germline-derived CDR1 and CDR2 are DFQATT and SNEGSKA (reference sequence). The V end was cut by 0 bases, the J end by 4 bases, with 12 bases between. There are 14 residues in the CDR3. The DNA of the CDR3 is TGCAGTGCTAGAGACCTGAGTAGCGTCACTGAAGCTTTCTTT. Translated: CSARDLSSVTEAFF.

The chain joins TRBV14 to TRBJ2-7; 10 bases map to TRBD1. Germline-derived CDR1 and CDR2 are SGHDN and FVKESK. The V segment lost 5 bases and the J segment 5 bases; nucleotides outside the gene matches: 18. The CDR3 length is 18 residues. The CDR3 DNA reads TGTGCCAGCAGCAGAGAGGGACAGGGGTTAGCAGTAAGGGACGAGCAGTACTTC. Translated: CASSREGQGLAVRDEQYF.

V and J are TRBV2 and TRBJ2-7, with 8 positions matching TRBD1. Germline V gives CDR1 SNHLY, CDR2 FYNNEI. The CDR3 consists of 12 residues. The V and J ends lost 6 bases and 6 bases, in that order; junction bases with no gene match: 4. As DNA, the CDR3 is TGTGCCAGCAGCCGGGACAGGCGCGAGCAGTACTTC. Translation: CASSRDRREQYF.

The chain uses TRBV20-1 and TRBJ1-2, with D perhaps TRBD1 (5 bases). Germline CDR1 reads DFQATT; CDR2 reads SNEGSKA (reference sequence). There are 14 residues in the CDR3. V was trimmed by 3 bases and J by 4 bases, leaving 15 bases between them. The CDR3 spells CSASGTSGGYGYTF. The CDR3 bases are TGCAGTGCTAGTGGAACTAGCGGGGGCTATGGCTACACCTTC.

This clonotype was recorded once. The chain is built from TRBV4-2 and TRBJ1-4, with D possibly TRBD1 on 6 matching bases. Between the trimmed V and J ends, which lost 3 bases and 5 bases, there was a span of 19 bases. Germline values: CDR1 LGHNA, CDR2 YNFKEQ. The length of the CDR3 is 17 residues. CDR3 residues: CASSQRTSGGANEKLFF. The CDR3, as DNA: TGTGCCAGCAGCCAGCGGACTAGCGGGGGGGCGAATGAAAAACTGTTTTTT.

For the CDR3, the DNA is TGTGCCAGCAGCCTTTCGCGGGACAGAGACACTGAAGCTTTCTTT. This gives the protein CASSLSRDRDTEAFF. The rearrangement uses TRBV7-2 and TRBJ1-1; 7 positions agree with TRBD1. V lost 5 bases and J lost 3; bases outside the gene matches: 9. Per germline, CDR1 SGHTA and CDR2 FQGNSA. This CDR3 has 15 amino acids.

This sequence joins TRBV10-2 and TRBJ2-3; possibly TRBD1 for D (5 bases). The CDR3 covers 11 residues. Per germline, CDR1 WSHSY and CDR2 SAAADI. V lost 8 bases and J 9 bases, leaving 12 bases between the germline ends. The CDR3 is CASGPAGTQYF. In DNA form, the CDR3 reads TGCGCCAGCGGGCCAGCAGGGACGCAGTATTTT.

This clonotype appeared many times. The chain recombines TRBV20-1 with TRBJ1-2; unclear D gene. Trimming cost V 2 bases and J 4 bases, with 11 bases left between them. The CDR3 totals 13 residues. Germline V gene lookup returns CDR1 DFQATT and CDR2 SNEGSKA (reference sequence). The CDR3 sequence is CSARTESSYGYTF. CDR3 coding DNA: TGCAGTGCTAGAACGGAGTCTAGCTATGGCTACACCTTC.

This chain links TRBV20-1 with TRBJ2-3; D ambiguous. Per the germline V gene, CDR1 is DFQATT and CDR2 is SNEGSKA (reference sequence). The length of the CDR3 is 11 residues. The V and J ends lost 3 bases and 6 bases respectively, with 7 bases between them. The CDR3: CSASYPDTQYF. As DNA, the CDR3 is TGCAGTGCTAGTTACCCCGATACGCAGTATTTT.

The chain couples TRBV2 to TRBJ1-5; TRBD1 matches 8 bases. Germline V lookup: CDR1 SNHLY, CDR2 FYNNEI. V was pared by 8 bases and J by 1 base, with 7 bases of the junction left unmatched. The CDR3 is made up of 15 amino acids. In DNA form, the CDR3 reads TGTGCCAGCGGGGCAGGGGGCGGGAGCAATCAGCCCCAGCATTTT. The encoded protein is CASGAGGGSNQPQHF.

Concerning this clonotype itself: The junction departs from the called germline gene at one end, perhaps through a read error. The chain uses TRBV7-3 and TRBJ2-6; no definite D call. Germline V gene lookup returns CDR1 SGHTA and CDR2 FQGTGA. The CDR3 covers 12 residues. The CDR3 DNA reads TGTGCCAGCAGCTCGGACCGGAACACTGAAGCTTTC. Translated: CASSSDRNTEAF.

CDR3: CSARDQGMNTEAFF. CDR3 in DNA: TGCAGTGCTAGAGACCAGGGGATGAACACTGAAGCTTTCTTT. The chain is built from TRBV20-1 and TRBJ1-1, with a possible D match to TRBD1 (6 bases). This CDR3 region has 14 residues. The germline CDR1 and CDR2 sequences are DFQATT and SNEGSKA (reference sequence). Trimming removed 0 bases at V and 0 bases at J, with 8 bases between.

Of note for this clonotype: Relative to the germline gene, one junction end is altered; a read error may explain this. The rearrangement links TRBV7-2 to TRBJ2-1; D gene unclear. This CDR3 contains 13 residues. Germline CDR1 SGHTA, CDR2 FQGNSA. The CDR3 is CAGSFGTNNEQFF. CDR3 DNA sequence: TGTGCCGGCAGCTTCGGCACTAACAATGAGCAGTTCTTC.

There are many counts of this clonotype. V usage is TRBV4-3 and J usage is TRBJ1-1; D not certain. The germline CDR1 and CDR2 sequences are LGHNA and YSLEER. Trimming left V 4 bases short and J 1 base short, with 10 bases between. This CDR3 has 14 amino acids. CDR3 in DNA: TGCGCCAGCAGCCTGGGATTTCAGAACACTGAAGCTTTCTTT. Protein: CASSLGFQNTEAFF.

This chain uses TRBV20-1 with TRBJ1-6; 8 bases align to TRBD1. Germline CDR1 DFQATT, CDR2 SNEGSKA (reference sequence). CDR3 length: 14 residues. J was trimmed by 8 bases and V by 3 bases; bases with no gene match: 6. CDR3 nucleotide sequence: TGCAGTGCTAGTGGACAGGGAGTTGATTCACCCCTCCACTTT. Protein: CSASGQGVDSPLHF.

DNA for the CDR3: TGCGCCAGCAGCTTCGGGACAGACTATGGCTACACCTTC. It encodes CASSFGTDYGYTF. The V call is TRBV5-1, the J call TRBJ1-2; 7 bases are a match to TRBD1. The ends lost 2 bases at V and 3 bases at J; junction bases unmatched: 1. Looked up from germline, CDR1 is SGHRS and CDR2 is YFSETQ. CDR3 size: 13 residues.

The CDR3 DNA follows: TGTGCCTGGAGTGCCCAGGGAGCTAGCAATCAGCCCCAGCATTTT. Translated, it gives CAWSAQGASNQPQHF. This chain uses TRBV30 with TRBJ1-5; D possibly corresponds to TRBD1 (5 bases). The V and J ends lost 1 base and 0 bases respectively, with 10 bases between them. CDR1 GTSNPN and CDR2 SVGIG come from the germline V gene (reference sequence). The CDR3 loop spans 15 amino acids.

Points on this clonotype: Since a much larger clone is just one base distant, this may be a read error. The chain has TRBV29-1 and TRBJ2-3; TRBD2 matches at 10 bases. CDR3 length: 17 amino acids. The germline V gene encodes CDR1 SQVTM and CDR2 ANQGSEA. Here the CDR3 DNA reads TGCAGCGTTGAAGGACCAGCGGGGGGGCCTGGGACAGATACGCGGTATTTT. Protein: CSVEGPAGGPGTDTRYF.

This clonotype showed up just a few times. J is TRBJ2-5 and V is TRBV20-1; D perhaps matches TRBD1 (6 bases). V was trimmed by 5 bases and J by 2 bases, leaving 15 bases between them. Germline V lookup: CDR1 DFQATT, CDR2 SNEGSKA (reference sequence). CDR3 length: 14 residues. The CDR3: CSARRGTGQETQYF. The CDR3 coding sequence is TGCAGTGCTCGACGAGGCACAGGGCAAGAGACCCAGTACTTC.

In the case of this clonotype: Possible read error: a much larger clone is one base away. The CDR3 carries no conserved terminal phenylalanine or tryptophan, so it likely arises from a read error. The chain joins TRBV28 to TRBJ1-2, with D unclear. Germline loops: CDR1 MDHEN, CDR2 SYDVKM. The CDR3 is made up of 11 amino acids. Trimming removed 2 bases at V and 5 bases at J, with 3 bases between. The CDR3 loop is CASSLAYGYTS. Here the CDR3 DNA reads TGTGCCAGCAGTTTAGCGTATGGCTACACCTCC.

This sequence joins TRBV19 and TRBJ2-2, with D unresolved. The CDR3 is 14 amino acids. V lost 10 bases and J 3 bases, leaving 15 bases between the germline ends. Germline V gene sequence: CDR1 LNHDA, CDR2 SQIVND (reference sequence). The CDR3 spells CATVGPSHTGELFF. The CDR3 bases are TGTGCCACCGTAGGACCCTCACACACCGGGGAGCTGTTTTTT.

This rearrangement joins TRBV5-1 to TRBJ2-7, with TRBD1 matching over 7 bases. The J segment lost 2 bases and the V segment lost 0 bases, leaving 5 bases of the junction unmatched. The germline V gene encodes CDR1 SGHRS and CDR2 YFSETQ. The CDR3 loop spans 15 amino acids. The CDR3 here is CASSLDGTATYEQYF. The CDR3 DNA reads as TGCGCCAGCAGCTTGGATGGGACAGCCACCTACGAGCAGTACTTC. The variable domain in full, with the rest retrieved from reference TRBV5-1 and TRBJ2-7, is KAGVTQTPRYLIKTRGQQVTLSCSPISGHRSVSWYQQTPGQGLQFLFEYFSETQRNKGNFPGRFSGRQFSNSRSEMNVSTLELGDSALYLCASSLDGTATYEQYFGPGTRLTVT.

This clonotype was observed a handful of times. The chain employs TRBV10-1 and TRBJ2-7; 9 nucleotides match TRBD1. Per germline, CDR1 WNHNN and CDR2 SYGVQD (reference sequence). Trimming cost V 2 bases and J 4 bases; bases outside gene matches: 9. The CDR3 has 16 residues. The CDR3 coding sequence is TGCGCCAGCAGTGAGAAGACAGGGGGTCACGGGTACGAGCAGTACTTC. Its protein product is CASSEKTGGHGYEQYF.

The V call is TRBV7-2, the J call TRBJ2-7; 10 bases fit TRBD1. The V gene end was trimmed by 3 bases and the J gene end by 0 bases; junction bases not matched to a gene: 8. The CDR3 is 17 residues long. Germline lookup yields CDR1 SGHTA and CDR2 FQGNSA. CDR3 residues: CASSLEAGTGVSYEQYF. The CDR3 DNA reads TGTGCCAGCAGCTTGGAGGCCGGGACAGGGGTCTCCTACGAGCAGTACTTC.

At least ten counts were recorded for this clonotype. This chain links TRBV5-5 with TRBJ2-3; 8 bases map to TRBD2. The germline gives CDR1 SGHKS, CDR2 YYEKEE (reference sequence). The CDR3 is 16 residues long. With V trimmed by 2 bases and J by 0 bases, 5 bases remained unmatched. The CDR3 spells CASSFTGGGSTDTQYF. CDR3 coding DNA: TGTGCCAGCAGCTTTACGGGAGGGGGGAGCACAGATACGCAGTATTTT.

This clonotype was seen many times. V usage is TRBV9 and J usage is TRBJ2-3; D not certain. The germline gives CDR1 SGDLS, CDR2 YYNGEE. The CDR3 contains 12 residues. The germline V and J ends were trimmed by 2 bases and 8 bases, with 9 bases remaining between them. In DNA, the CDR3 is TGTGCCAGCAGCGTGTCCCAAGGTACGCAGTATTTT. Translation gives CASSVSQGTQYF.

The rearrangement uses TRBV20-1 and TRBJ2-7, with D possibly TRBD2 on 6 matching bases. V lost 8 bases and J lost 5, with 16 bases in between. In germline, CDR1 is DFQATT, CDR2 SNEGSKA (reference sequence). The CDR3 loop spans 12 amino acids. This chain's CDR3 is CSPKEGYDEQYF. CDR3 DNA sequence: TGCAGTCCTAAGGAGGGTTACGACGAGCAGTACTTC.